Listed below are T cell receptor beta chains from one sample, sequenced in a study of metastatic and nonmetastatic thyroid tumors. TCRdb reprocessed the PCR reads via MiXCR. The data show about 35,000 clones, 25% to 35% seen once. The sequenced sample consisted of blood. These receptors were collected from a female donor with papillary thyroid cancer or a benign thyroid nodule (not recorded which). Some clones in this sample may be carry-over from other donors' samples. The CDR3 runs from the conserved cysteine through the conserved F or W. The D gene is left open where the match is weak. Only part of the rows carry a size: once, few, many, or a class if the clone is expanded.

d_gene	len	j_gene	v_gene	abundance	CDR3nt	CDR3aa
NA	13	TRBJ2-7	TRBV12-3/TRBV12-4	NA	TGTGCCAGCAGTCGGCGGGCCCGCTACGAACAGTACTTC	CASSRRARYEQYF
NA	15	TRBJ2-6	TRBV6-2/TRBV6-3	few	TGTGCCAGCAGTGACTCAAGGGGTGTGGCCAACGTCCTGACTTTC	CASSDSRGVANVLTF
NA	15	TRBJ1-5	TRBV4-1	medium-sized	TGCGCCAGCAGCCAAGCGGGGGTTAGTAATCAGCCCCAGCATTTT	CASSQAGVSNQPQHF
NA	13	TRBJ1-5	TRBV6-1	medium-sized	TGTGCCAGCAGGAAGGGGAGGAATCAGCCCCAGCATTTT	CASRKGRNQPQHF
NA	13	TRBJ1-2	TRBV20-1	once	TGCAGTGCCGACGACAGGTTAAGCTATGGCTACACCTTC	CSADDRLSYGYTF
NA	13	TRBJ2-3	TRBV12-3/TRBV12-4	few	TGTGCCAGCAGTTTATCCGGGGTCTCTACGCAGTATTTT	CASSLSGVSTQYF
NA	15	TRBJ1-5	TRBV20-1	NA	TGCAGTGCAGATTGCCGACAGTGCCGCGCTCAGCCCCAGCATTTT	CSADCRQCRAQPQHF
NA	12	TRBJ2-7	TRBV5-1	medium-sized	TGCGCCAGCAGCAAAGGGGGCTACGAGCAGTACTTC	CASSKGGYEQYF
TRBD2	15	TRBJ2-3	TRBV6-1	medium-sized	TGTGCCAGCAATAAACTAGCGGGGTCTTCAGATACGCAGTATTTT	CASNKLAGSSDTQYF
TRBD1	14	TRBJ2-7	TRBV7-2	NA	TGTGCCAGCAGCCCTAACAGGGGGTCCTACGAGCAGTACTTC	CASSPNRGSYEQYF
NA	12	TRBJ1-1	TRBV4-2	many	TGTGCCAGCAGCCCGGAAGGGGCTGAAGCTTTCTTT	CASSPEGAEAFF
NA	14	TRBJ2-1	TRBV7-9	many	TGTGCCAGCAGCCCACCACAGGTGACCAGTGAGCAGTTCTTC	CASSPPQVTSEQFF
TRBD2	15	TRBJ2-1	TRBV10-1	many	TGCGCCAGCAGTGAGACTAGCGGGAGGTACAATGAGCAGTTCTTC	CASSETSGRYNEQFF
NA	15	TRBJ2-1	TRBV13	many	TGTGCCAGCAGCTTAGGGGTCCTCTCCTACAATGAGCAGTTCTTC	CASSLGVLSYNEQFF
TRBD1	14	TRBJ2-5	TRBV7-2	few	TGTGCCAGCAGCCCCCGGGACAGGGAAGAGACCCAGTACTTC	CASSPRDREETQYF
TRBD1	14	TRBJ2-7	TRBV7-9	NA	TGTGCCAGCAAAACTCCGACAGACAGGGACGAGCAGTACTTC	CASKTPTDRDEQYF
NA	14	TRBJ1-2	TRBV6-1	few	TGTGCCAGCAGTGAAGCAAGGACAGCTTATGGCTACACCTTC	CASSEARTAYGYTF
TRBD2	16	TRBJ2-1	TRBV11-3	NA	TGTGCCAGCAGCCCAGACCCAGCGGGAGGGTACAATGAGCAGTTCTTC	CASSPDPAGGYNEQFF
NA	16	TRBJ2-1	TRBV20-1	many	TGCAGTGCTAGCGGCTTGGGCAGGTTCCTTTACAATGAGCAGTTCTTC	CSASGLGRFLYNEQFF
NA	16	TRBJ2-1	TRBV6-5	many	TGTGCCAGCAGTTACTCGGAAACTAGTCCCTACAATGAGCAGTTCTTC	CASSYSETSPYNEQFF
NA	13	TRBJ1-5	TRBV10-1	NA	TGCGCCAGCAGGAAAGGGACAAATCAGCCCCAGCATTTT	CASRKGTNQPQHF
NA	13	TRBJ1-1	TRBV27	few	TGTGCCAGCAGGAGGTCAGTGAGCACTGAAGCTTTCTTT	CASRRSVSTEAFF
NA	12	TRBJ1-2	TRBV3-1	many	TGTGCCAGCAGCCAGGGGACTGAAGGCTACACCTTC	CASSQGTEGYTF
TRBD1	13	TRBJ2-7	TRBV25-1	many	TGTGCCAGCAGTGATCCCGACAGGGGCGAGCAGTACTTC	CASSDPDRGEQYF
NA	17	TRBJ2-4	TRBV19	many	TGTGCCAGTAGTAGCTCGCAGGCGTATTTCGCCAAAAACATTCAGTACTTC	CASSSSQAYFAKNIQYF
TRBD2	14	TRBJ2-1	TRBV7-2	NA	TGTGCCAGCAGCTTAGCGGGAGGGCCGCCTGAGCAGTTCTTC	CASSLAGGPPEQFF
TRBD1	15	TRBJ2-7	TRBV7-2	NA	TGTGCCAGCAGCTTAGCGGTCCAGGGGGCGCACGAGCAGTACTTC	CASSLAVQGAHEQYF
NA	15	TRBJ1-1	TRBV15	NA	TGTGCCACCAGCGCCAGCGACAGCATGAACACTGAAGCTTTCTTT	CATSASDSMNTEAFF
NA	14	TRBJ1-1	TRBV5-6	many	TGTGCCAGCAGCTTGGGGGGATTGGGCACTGAAGCTTTCTTT	CASSLGGLGTEAFF
TRBD2	14	TRBJ2-5	TRBV7-3	NA	TGTGCCAGCAGCTTAGCTCCTAGCGGAGAGACCCAGTACTTC	CASSLAPSGETQYF
TRBD2	17	TRBJ2-3	TRBV12-3/TRBV12-4	few	TGTGCCGCGGGAGGACTAGCGGGAGCGAACGGCACAGATACGCAGTATTTT	CAAGGLAGANGTDTQYF
NA	15	TRBJ1-6	TRBV11-3	medium-sized	TGTGCCAGCAGCTTAGATCGGTCGGGGGGTTCACCCCTCCACTTT	CASSLDRSGGSPLHF
NA	18	TRBJ1-5	TRBV5-1	NA	TGCGCCAGCAGCTTGGGAGCGGGGGGGATCCCCTTAAATCAGCCCCAGCATTTT	CASSLGAGGIPLNQPQHF
NA	15	TRBJ2-1	TRBV28	few	TGTGCCAGCAGTTTACAGGGGCCCCCCTACAATGAGCAGTTCTTC	CASSLQGPPYNEQFF
NA	15	TRBJ2-7	TRBV12-3/TRBV12-4	NA	TGTGCCAGCAGTTTCCGGGACCCGAGGTCCTACGAGCAGTACTTC	CASSFRDPRSYEQYF
NA	14	TRBJ2-1	TRBV2	medium-sized	TGTGCCAGCAGTGAAGTAACAGGGTATAATGAGCAGTTCTTC	CASSEVTGYNEQFF
NA	14	TRBJ2-7	TRBV20-1	NA	TGCAGTGCTATAGCTCCGGCGGGCGGCTACGAGCAGTACTTC	CSAIAPAGGYEQYF
NA	14	TRBJ1-2	TRBV20-1	NA	TGCAGTGCTAGAGATCGAGGAGGAAACTATGGCTACACCTTC	CSARDRGGNYGYTF
TRBD1	17	TRBJ1-4	TRBV20-1	once	TGCAGTGCTAGAGCGGCAAGGGAGGAGGGGGCATTTGAAAAACTGTTTTTT	CSARAAREEGAFEKLFF
TRBD1	15	TRBJ2-7	TRBV4-1	medium-sized	TGCGCCAGCAGCCAAGAGAGTGGGACAGGGGACGAGCAGTACTTC	CASSQESGTGDEQYF
NA	13	TRBJ1-2	TRBV19	few	TGTGCCAGTAGATGGGGGAACGTCTATGGCTACACCTTC	CASRWGNVYGYTF
NA	15	TRBJ2-7	TRBV12-3/TRBV12-4	medium-sized	TGTGCCAGCAGGAAAAGTGGACAAGGGCCCTACGAGCAGTACTTC	CASRKSGQGPYEQYF
NA	14	TRBJ2-5	TRBV20-1	NA	TGCAGTGCTAGAGAAGCAACGGGGAAAGAGACCCAGTACTTC	CSAREATGKETQYF
NA	15	TRBJ2-7	TRBV5-1	NA	TGCGCCAGCACTGTAACATTTAGCGGCTCCTACGAGCAGTACTTC	CASTVTFSGSYEQYF
TRBD2	16	TRBJ2-1	TRBV6-1	medium-sized	TGTGCCAGCAGTACTTACCCCGGGGGGGCCAGAGATGAGCAGTTCTTC	CASSTYPGGARDEQFF
TRBD2	15	TRBJ2-2	TRBV20-1	NA	TGCAGTGCTAGATTACTAGCGGGGGGTGGCGGGGAGCTGTTTTTT	CSARLLAGGGGELFF
NA	16	TRBJ1-6	TRBV6-1	few	TGTGCCAGCAGTCATCCATTCACAGTGATGACTTCACCCCTCCACTTT	CASSHPFTVMTSPLHF
TRBD1	14	TRBJ2-5	TRBV3-1	NA	TGTGCCAGCAGCCCGGGGACAGGGGTAGGGACCCAGTACTTC	CASSPGTGVGTQYF
NA	12	TRBJ1-2	TRBV20-1	many	TGCAGTGCTTCACAGGGATACTATGGCTACACCTTC	CSASQGYYGYTF
NA	17	TRBJ2-7	TRBV6-5	NA	TGTGCCAGCAGTTACTCGACGGCAGGGAGCGTCCCCTACGAGCAGTACTTC	CASSYSTAGSVPYEQYF
NA	13	TRBJ2-7	TRBV25-1	many	TGTGCCAGCAGCTCCTACGGGCCCTACGAGCAGTACTTC	CASSSYGPYEQYF
TRBD1	16	TRBJ1-2	TRBV12-3/TRBV12-4	few	TGTGCCAGCAGTTTAACAGGGGGCATATGTTATTATGGCTACACCTTC	CASSLTGGICYYGYTF
TRBD1	16	TRBJ1-3	TRBV7-2	NA	TGTGCCAGCAGCTTAGCGTACAGGGGTCTTGGAAAGACCATATATTTT	CASSLAYRGLGKTIYF
NA	16	TRBJ2-7	TRBV6-2/TRBV6-3	few	TGTGCCAGCAGACAGGGCTTTCGGGGCCCCTCCTACGAGCAGTACTTC	CASRQGFRGPSYEQYF
NA	15	TRBJ2-4	TRBV2	many	TGTGCCAGCAGTGAATTACAACTAGCCAAAAACATTCAGTACTTC	CASSELQLAKNIQYF
NA	13	TRBJ1-1	TRBV7-9	NA	TGTGCCAGCAGCATTACCGAGGGGACTGAACCTTTCTTT	CASSITEGTEPFF
NA	14	TRBJ1-2	TRBV6-2/TRBV6-3	NA	TGTGCCAGCAGCACACCCGGGATCCTCTATGGCTACACCTTC	CASSTPGILYGYTF
NA	13	TRBJ1-1	TRBV7-3	NA	TGTGCCAGCAGCTTCCTCGTAGACATTGAAGCTTTCTTT	CASSFLVDIEAFF